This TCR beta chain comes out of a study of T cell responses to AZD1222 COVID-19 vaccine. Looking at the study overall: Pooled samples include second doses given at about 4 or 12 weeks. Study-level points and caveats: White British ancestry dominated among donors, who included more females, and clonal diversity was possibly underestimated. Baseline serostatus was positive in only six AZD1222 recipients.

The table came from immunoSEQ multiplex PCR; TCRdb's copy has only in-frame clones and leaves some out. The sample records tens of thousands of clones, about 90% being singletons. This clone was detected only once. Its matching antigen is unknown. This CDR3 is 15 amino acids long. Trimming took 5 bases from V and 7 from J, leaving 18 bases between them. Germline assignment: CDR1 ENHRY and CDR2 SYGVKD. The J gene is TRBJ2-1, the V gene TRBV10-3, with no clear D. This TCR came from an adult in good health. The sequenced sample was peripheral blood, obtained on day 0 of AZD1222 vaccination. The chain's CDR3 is CAISPPGGGRNEQFF. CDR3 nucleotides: TGTGCCATCAGTCCCCCAGGCGGCGGCCGGAATGAGCAGTTCTTC.